The 25 T cell receptor beta chains given below trace back to one sample, sequenced in a study of blood T cell repertoires in COVID-19. Generated by immunoSEQ multiplex PCR, the TCRdb table keeps only in-frame clones and is missing some. Of 150,000 to 200,000 clones in the sample, 65% to 85% were seen once. Sequencing was performed on peripheral blood. These receptor sequences come from a woman aged 30 to 39 with acute or convalescent COVID-19.

The chain joins TRBV27 to TRBJ2-7; 9 bases agree with TRBD1. The J segment lost 5 bases and the V segment lost 0 bases, leaving 2 bases of the junction unmatched. In germline, CDR1 is MNHEY, CDR2 SMNVEV (reference sequence). This CDR3 comprises 14 residues. Here the CDR3 reads CASSLSGTGNEQYF. The CDR3 bases are TGTGCCAGCAGTTTATCAGGGACAGGGAACGAGCAGTACTTC.

This clone was recorded a few times. The V call is TRBV7-6, the J call TRBJ2-2; possible D gene TRBD2, 5 bases. The ends were cut back, 1 base at V and 3 bases at J, with 9 bases in the middle. The CDR3 consists of 15 residues. Germline V gene lookup returns CDR1 SGHVS and CDR2 FNYEAQ. The CDR3 DNA sequence: TGTGCCAGCAGCTTAGGAGGGTTGCACACCGGGGAGCTGTTTTTT. As protein: CASSLGGLHTGELFF.

The rearrangement uses TRBV10-3 and TRBJ1-3; D call uncertain. Germline loops: CDR1 ENHRY, CDR2 SYGVKD. V lost 6 bases, J lost 6 bases, and 15 bases lay in between. The CDR3 runs to 14 residues. The CDR3 is CAIRLGTVENTIYF. The CDR3 region has the DNA TGTGCCATCAGACTAGGAACGGTAGAAAACACCATATATTTT.

The chain couples TRBV5-8 to TRBJ2-1; 7 bases align to TRBD2. CDR1 is SGHTS and CDR2 is YDEGEE in the germline V gene. V was pared by 3 bases and J by 7 bases, with 7 bases of the junction left unmatched. This CDR3 comprises 14 residues. CDR3 in amino acids: CASSYGLVLNEQFF. The CDR3 nucleotides read TGTGCCAGCAGCTACGGACTAGTCTTGAATGAGCAGTTCTTC.

This clone occurred a few times. The rearrangement links TRBV5-1 to TRBJ2-3; D may be TRBD1 (5 bases). V was shortened by 0 bases and J by 6 bases, with 11 bases between the two germline ends. Per germline, CDR1 SGHRS and CDR2 YFSETQ. The CDR3 totals 14 residues. The chain's CDR3 is CASSLVVGADTQYF. As DNA, the CDR3 is TGCGCCAGCAGCTTGGTTGTAGGGGCTGATACGCAGTATTTT.

J is TRBJ2-7 and V is TRBV19; TRBD2 matches at 10 bases. CDR1 and CDR2 (germline): LNHDA, SQIVND (reference sequence). V shed 5 bases and J 6 bases; nucleotides not matched to a gene: 4. The CDR3 is made up of 13 amino acids. The CDR3 region has the DNA TGTGCCAGTAGTGGTCTAGCGGGAGTCGAGCAGTACTTC. Translation gives CASSGLAGVEQYF.

The chain carries TRBV19 and TRBJ2-1, with TRBD2 matching over 12 bases. CDR1 LNHDA and CDR2 SQIVND come from the germline V gene (reference sequence). V lost 5 bases, J lost 10 bases, and 3 bases stayed unmatched. The CDR3 covers 13 residues. CDR3 in DNA: TGTGCCAGTAGTTCCGGGACTAGCGGGGAGCAGTTCTTC. Translated: CASSSGTSGEQFF.

The CDR3 nucleotides are TGCGCCAGCAGCCAAACCCAACAGGGGAAGGTGAACACTGAAGCTTTCTTT. Translation gives CASSQTQQGKVNTEAFF. The rearrangement uses TRBV4-1 and TRBJ1-1, with 7 bases that match TRBD1. This CDR3 has 17 amino acids. With V trimmed by 2 bases and J by 0 bases, 9 bases remained unmatched. Germline loops: CDR1 MGHRA, CDR2 YSYEKL.

This clone was seen just once. The genes are TRBV28 and TRBJ2-5, with TRBD1 matching 11 bases. The germline V gene encodes CDR1 MDHEN and CDR2 SYDVKM. This CDR3 spans 14 amino acids. J lost 4 bases, V lost 7 bases, and 5 bases had no gene match. The CDR3 reads CASKRTGGPETQYF. The CDR3 bases are TGTGCCAGCAAAAGGACAGGGGGCCCAGAGACCCAGTACTTC.

CDR3 nucleotide sequence: TGTGCCAGCAGCTTCGTGGGACAGCCTAACTATGGCTACACCTTC. The encoded protein is CASSFVGQPNYGYTF. The V call is TRBV7-9, the J call TRBJ1-2; TRBD1 agrees at 7 bases. Germline V gene data show CDR1 as SEHNR and CDR2 as FQNEAQ (reference sequence). After removal of 3 bases from V and 0 bases from J, the junction contained 4 bases not matched to a gene. CDR3 length equals 15 residues.

This CDR3 is CASSTVRGRNTIYF. In nucleotides, the CDR3 is TGTGCCAGCAGCACAGTCAGGGGGCGAAACACCATATATTTT. The chain couples TRBV7-9 to TRBJ1-3; TRBD1 agrees at 8 bases. Trimming at V came to 5 bases and at J to 5 bases, leaving 5 bases not matched to a gene. From germline, CDR1 is SEHNR and CDR2 FQNEAQ (reference sequence). The CDR3 loop spans 14 amino acids.

CDR3: CAISDRQGRWGANVLTF. CDR3 DNA sequence: TGTGCCATCAGTGACAGACAGGGGAGATGGGGGGCCAACGTCCTGACTTTC. This chain uses TRBV10-3 with TRBJ2-6; 8 positions agree with TRBD1. The CDR3 spans 17 residues. Germline CDR1 is ENHRY and CDR2 is SYGVKD. V lost 3 bases and J lost 4; bases outside the gene matches: 8.

The J gene is TRBJ2-7, the V gene TRBV6-2 or TRBV6-3; the match to TRBD1 covers 7 bases. The trim removed 2 bases at V and 6 bases at J, leaving 10 bases unmatched. Germline V gene data show CDR1 as MNHEY and CDR2 as SVGEGT. The CDR3 covers 15 residues. The CDR3: CASSYPRQGTLEQYF. Here the CDR3 DNA reads TGTGCCAGCAGTTACCCGCGACAGGGTACGCTCGAGCAGTACTTC.

The rearrangement joins TRBV5-1 to TRBJ1-2, with TRBD1 as a possible D gene (5 bases). V lost 4 bases, J lost 2 bases, and 12 bases lay in between. The CDR3 has 14 residues. CDR1 and CDR2 (germline): SGHRS, YFSETQ. CDR3 in amino acids: CASSTAGGNYGYTF. The CDR3 DNA is TGCGCCAGCAGCACGGCGGGGGGAAACTATGGCTACACCTTC. Combining the CDR3 with reference TRBV5-1 and TRBJ1-2 gives the whole variable domain KAGVTQTPRYLIKTRGQQVTLSCSPISGHRSVSWYQQTPGQGLQFLFEYFSETQRNKGNFPGRFSGRQFSNSRSEMNVSTLELGDSALYLCASSTAGGNYGYTFGSGTRLTVV.

V usage is TRBV4-1 and J usage is TRBJ1-2; maybe TRBD1 (5 bases). V was trimmed by 4 bases and J by 4 bases, leaving 19 bases between them. The germline V gene has CDR1 MGHRA and CDR2 YSYEKL. The CDR3 is made up of 16 amino acids. CDR3: CASSLDPSGERYGYTF. Written as DNA, the CDR3 is TGCGCCAGCAGCCTGGACCCGTCGGGGGAACGCTATGGCTACACCTTC.

This chain uses TRBV28 with TRBJ2-7; 11 bases agree with TRBD2. The CDR3 runs to 22 residues. With 5 bases clipped from V and 2 bases from J, the junction kept 26 bases outside the gene matches. Germline lookup yields CDR1 MDHEN and CDR2 SYDVKM. The chain's CDR3 is CASSLPDYLPSGLAVIPYEQYF. The DNA of the CDR3 is TGTGCCAGCAGTCTGCCCGATTACTTACCTTCGGGACTAGCGGTGATCCCCTACGAGCAGTACTTC.

The chain is built from TRBV6-5 and TRBJ2-7; a possible D gene is TRBD2 (6 bases). In germline, CDR1 is MNHEY, CDR2 SVGAGI. The CDR3 loop spans 14 amino acids. Trimming shortened V by 6 bases and J by 3 bases, and 15 bases separated the two germline ends. The CDR3 region has the DNA TGTGCCAGCAGGGGAGGTTCTTCCAACTACGAGCAGTACTTC. Translating it yields CASRGGSSNYEQYF.

This rearrangement joins TRBV27 to TRBJ2-7; D perhaps matches TRBD1 (6 bases). Deletions cut 6 bases from V and 6 bases from J, with 33 bases between. Germline CDR1 MNHEY, CDR2 SMNVEV (reference sequence). The CDR3 sequence is 19 residues long. The CDR3 loop is CASSPRVRGLIEGQREQYF. The CDR3 DNA sequence: TGTGCCAGCAGCCCCAGGGTGAGGGGGTTAATAGAGGGGCAACGCGAGCAGTACTTC.

This clone occurred once. V usage is TRBV19 and J usage is TRBJ2-2; 7 positions match TRBD2. Germline-derived CDR1 and CDR2 are LNHDA and SQIVND (reference sequence). V shed 3 bases, J shed 8 bases, and the junction held 15 bases outside the gene matches. The CDR3 runs 17 residues. CDR3 DNA: TGTGCCAGTAGTATCAACGTCCCCGGGACTATATCGGGGGAGCTGTTTTTT. Encoded protein: CASSINVPGTISGELFF.

The chain has TRBV3-1 (or the pseudogene TRBV3-2) and TRBJ1-3; D possibly corresponds to TRBD1 (6 bases). This CDR3 is 17 amino acids long. Germline assignment: CDR1 LGHDT and CDR2 YNNKEL (reference sequence). V shed 1 base and J shed 1 base, with 14 bases lying between them. CDR3 sequence reads: CASSQVHRAGSGNTIYF. Here the CDR3 DNA reads TGTGCCAGCAGCCAAGTACACAGGGCCGGTTCTGGAAACACCATATATTTT.

The V gene is TRBV2, the J gene TRBJ2-5; D remains unclear. The CDR3 runs 13 residues. V gave up 7 bases and J gave up 4 bases, with 13 bases separating them. Germline loops: CDR1 SNHLY, CDR2 FYNNEI. CDR3 loop: CASTKPSGETQYF. The CDR3 DNA reads TGTGCCAGCACCAAACCCAGTGGAGAGACCCAGTACTTC.

The CDR3 nucleotides read TGTGCCAGCAGTTTATGGACAGTAGCCAAAAACATTCAGTACTTC. It encodes CASSLWTVAKNIQYF. The chain couples TRBV28 to TRBJ2-4, with TRBD1 as a possible D gene (5 bases). Germline V gene data show CDR1 as MDHEN and CDR2 as SYDVKM. V was trimmed by 0 bases and J by 0 bases, leaving 6 bases between them. This CDR3 contains 15 residues.

The chain uses TRBV19 and TRBJ1-2; TRBD1 might be the D (6 bases). In germline, CDR1 is LNHDA, CDR2 SQIVND (reference sequence). V dropped 3 bases and J dropped 10 bases, with 24 bases sitting between them. The CDR3 is 16 residues long. CDR3 bases: TGTGCCAGTAGTATCCGCAGACAGGCTGGGCATGAGGTCTACACCTTC. Encoded protein: CASSIRRQAGHEVYTF.

This clone was found a few times. The chain links TRBV6-5 to TRBJ1-6; weak D call: TRBD1 (6 bases). The CDR3 sequence is 15 residues long. CDR1 and CDR2 from the germline V gene are MNHEY and SVGAGI. V was trimmed by 6 bases and J by 7 bases, leaving 16 bases between them. The CDR3 sequence is CASSRATGGNSPLHF. CDR3 coding DNA: TGTGCCAGCAGCCGTGCTACGGGGGGCAATTCACCCCTCCACTTT.

This clone was found a few times. This chain uses TRBV6-5 with TRBJ1-2; D possibly corresponds to TRBD1 (6 bases). The CDR3 spans 12 residues. Germline loops: CDR1 MNHEY, CDR2 SVGAGI. Trimming cost V 6 bases and J 4 bases, with 9 bases left between them. The CDR3 DNA reads TGTGCCAGCAGCAGGGGCTCCTATGGCTACACCTTC. Its protein product is CASSRGSYGYTF.